These 5 T cell receptor beta chains came from one sample sequenced in a study of cytomegalovirus exposure and HLA in healthy donors. The protocol was immunoSEQ multiplex PCR, while the TCRdb copy is restricted to in-frame clones and leaves out a portion. The repertoire has 150,000 to 200,000 clones, around 88% of them found once; the top ten carry around 1.6%. The sequencing sample was made of PBMCs. The receptors shown here come from a woman aged 18-30 years in good health and CMV-seronegative.

The J gene is TRBJ2-7, the V gene TRBV19, with D possibly TRBD1 on 6 matching bases. The V end was cut by 6 bases, the J end by 0 bases, with 15 bases between. Germline-derived CDR1 and CDR2 are LNHDA and SQIVND (reference sequence). The CDR3 totals 15 residues. CDR3 region: CASSRPGASSYEQYF. CDR3 sequence (DNA): TGTGCCAGTAGCCGGCCAGGGGCCAGCTCCTACGAGCAGTACTTC.

This chain uses TRBV9 with TRBJ1-4; perhaps TRBD1 as D (5 bases). Germline V lookup: CDR1 SGDLS, CDR2 YYNGEE. V was trimmed by 2 bases and J by 5 bases, leaving 7 bases between them. This CDR3 is 13 amino acids long. The CDR3 DNA reads as TGTGCCAGCAGCGTGGGGCCAAATGAAAAACTGTTTTTT. This translates into CASSVGPNEKLFF.

The chain combines TRBV11-2 with TRBJ2-5, with unresolved D. The CDR3 length is 14 residues. V was cut by 1 base and J by 2 bases, with 8 bases left in between. Germline lookup yields CDR1 SGHAT and CDR2 FQNNGV. The CDR3 coding sequence is TGTGCCAGCAGCTTAGTGGGCCTTCAAGAGACCCAGTACTTC. Its protein product is CASSLVGLQETQYF. Based on the CDR3 plus reference TRBV11-2 and TRBJ2-5, the full variable domain is EAGVAQSPRYKIIEKRQSVAFWCNPISGHATLYWYQQILGQGPKLLIQFQNNGVVDDSQLPKDRFSAERLKGVDSTLKIQPAKLEDSAVYLCASSLVGLQETQYFGPGTRLLVL.

The chain combines TRBV19 with TRBJ2-7, with TRBD1 matching over 8 bases. Germline loops: CDR1 LNHDA, CDR2 SQIVND (reference sequence). V gave up 6 bases and J gave up 3 bases; unmatched junction bases: 10. CDR3 size: 15 residues. CDR3 DNA: TGTGCCAGTAGCATATCGACAGGGGATCTCTACGAGCAGTACTTC. It is translated as CASSISTGDLYEQYF.

The rearrangement links TRBV2 to TRBJ2-3; D unclear. Germline CDR1 and CDR2: SNHLY and FYNNEI. The CDR3 loop spans 11 amino acids. V dropped 5 bases and J dropped 6 bases, with 6 bases sitting between them. The CDR3 reads CASSNRDTQYF. CDR3 in DNA: TGTGCCAGCAGTAACCGGGATACGCAGTATTTT.